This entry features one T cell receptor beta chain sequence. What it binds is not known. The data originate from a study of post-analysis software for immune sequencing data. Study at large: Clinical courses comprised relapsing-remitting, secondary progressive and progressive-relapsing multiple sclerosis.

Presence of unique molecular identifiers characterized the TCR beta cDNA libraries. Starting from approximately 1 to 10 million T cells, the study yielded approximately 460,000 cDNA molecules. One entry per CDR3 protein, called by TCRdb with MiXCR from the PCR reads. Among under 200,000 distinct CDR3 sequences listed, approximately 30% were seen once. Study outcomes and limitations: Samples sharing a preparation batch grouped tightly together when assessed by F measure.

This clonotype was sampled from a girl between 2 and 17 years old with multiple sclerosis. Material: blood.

The CDR3 DNA reads as TGCAGTGCGGAAGGGAGGCAGCCCCAGCATTTT. The encoded protein is CSAEGRQPQHF. The genes are TRBV20-1 and TRBJ1-5; no clear D gene. The CDR3 has 11 amino acids. Germline CDR1 is DFQATT and CDR2 is SNEGSKA (reference sequence). V gave up 6 bases and J gave up 7 bases, with 10 bases separating them.